The clone carrying this TCR beta chain was counted a few times. Its antigen is currently unknown. This record comes from a study of blood T cells in healthy people across ages. Study results and caveats: Diversity of TCR beta per million T cells declined in a roughly linear way with age.

A second about 7 to 11 cycle PCR used barcoded and J-beta primers. TCRdb recomputed calls from the 5' RACE reads with MiXCR, one row per CDR3 protein. Among roughly 800,000 distinct CDR3 sequences listed, roughly 24% were seen once. A minimum of 5 micrograms of total RNA was extracted per sample. The germline V and J ends were trimmed by 3 bases and 2 bases, with 10 bases remaining between them. This CDR3 is built from 14 residues. Germline V gene lookup returns CDR1 DFQATT and CDR2 SNEGSKA (reference sequence). Another study also made use of these data, one on T cells of mothers and their children. That source notes: Mothers yielded over 8.5 million CDR3 reads, children 2.5 million to 3 million each. Mother-child pairs who were related displayed a slightly higher overlap than unrelated pairs, a difference that was non-significant.

The TCR was taken from a boy between 10 and 17 years old in good health. Sequencing was performed on blood. V is TRBV20-1 and J is TRBJ1-4; D not resolved. The CDR3 DNA reads TGCAGTGCTAGGGGAGCCTCCACTAATGAAAAACTGTTTTTT. Its translation is CSARGASTNEKLFF.